Presented here are 20 T cell receptor beta chains from one specimen sequenced in a study of blood T cell repertoires in COVID-19 (dated by TCRdb to about 2020). The method was the immunoSEQ multiplex PCR assay. TCRdb holds this immuneACCESS table with in-frame rearrangements only. Some clones are missing; in checked studies, unresolved V genes explain under half, and the rest has no known cause. This sample holds approximately 300,000 clones; around 89% were observed only once. Of the sample, around 0.84% falls within the top ten clones. The sample comprised peripheral blood. The receptors stem from a man aged 25-40 years with acute or convalescent COVID-19.

The chain combines TRBV19 with TRBJ1-6; no clear D. The V end was cut by 3 bases, the J end by 8 bases, with 11 bases between. Germline V gene sequence: CDR1 LNHDA, CDR2 SQIVND (reference sequence). The CDR3 totals 14 residues. Here the CDR3 DNA reads TGTGCCAGTAGTATCGGGGTTCGTGATTCACCCCTCCACTTT. Translated: CASSIGVRDSPLHF.

This clone was counted a single time. The chain has TRBV6-5 and TRBJ1-1, with a possible D match to TRBD1 (6 bases). V was cut by 7 bases and J by 11 bases, with 17 bases left in between. CDR1 is MNHEY and CDR2 is SVGAGI in the germline V gene. CDR3 length: 12 residues. The CDR3 sequence is CASTQGGERAFF. CDR3 bases: TGTGCCAGCACCCAAGGGGGGGAACGGGCTTTCTTT.

The V gene is TRBV7-8, the J gene TRBJ1-2; 7 bases are shared with TRBD1. With 5 bases clipped from V and 1 base from J, the junction kept 10 bases outside the gene matches. The CDR3 totals 16 residues. Germline loops: CDR1 SGHVS, CDR2 FQNEAQ. The CDR3: CASSRGGQFFNYGYTF. DNA of the CDR3: TGTGCCAGCAGCCGAGGGGGACAGTTTTTTAACTATGGCTACACCTTC.

The rearrangement links TRBV30 to TRBJ2-4, with 7 bases that match TRBD1. The CDR3 has 16 amino acids. V dropped 1 base and J dropped 0; count of bases not matched to a gene: 6. The germline V gene has CDR1 GTSNPN and CDR2 SVGIG (reference sequence). The CDR3 is CAWSGKGALAKNIQYF. The CDR3 DNA reads TGTGCCTGGAGTGGAAAGGGGGCCCTAGCCAAAAACATTCAGTACTTC.

The chain couples TRBV19 to TRBJ1-5, with 9 bases lining up with TRBD1. This CDR3 contains 15 residues. The germline V gene has CDR1 LNHDA and CDR2 SQIVND (reference sequence). Unmatched junction bases numbered 8, after V lost 8 bases and J lost 3 bases. The CDR3 region has the DNA TGTGCCAGTGGGGGGACAGGGACCTACAATCAGCCCCAGCATTTT. The encoded protein is CASGGTGTYNQPQHF.

The V and J genes are TRBV28 and TRBJ2-7; no definite D call. The CDR3 loop spans 16 amino acids. Between the trimmed V and J ends, which lost 5 bases and 0 bases, there was a span of 17 bases. Germline CDR1 reads MDHEN; CDR2 reads SYDVKM. The CDR3: CASSGWRPGRSYEQYF. CDR3 bases: TGTGCCAGCAGTGGGTGGCGCCCTGGGCGCTCCTACGAGCAGTACTTC.

The DNA for the CDR3 is TGTGCCAGCAGTTACTTGGGAGGTGAGCAGTTCTTC. Translated, it gives CASSYLGGEQFF. The chain has TRBV6-5 and TRBJ2-1, with D maybe TRBD2 (6 bases). Trimming stripped 1 base from V and 9 bases from J, with 7 bases between. Germline V lookup: CDR1 MNHEY, CDR2 SVGAGI. The CDR3 has 12 residues.

The chain employs TRBV7-6 and TRBJ2-1; the match to TRBD2 covers 13 bases. V lost 3 bases, J lost 3 bases, and 5 bases stayed unmatched. The CDR3 spans 17 residues. Germline loops: CDR1 SGHVS, CDR2 FNYEAQ. The CDR3 loop reads CASSFRTSGRNYNEQFF. CDR3 nucleotides: TGTGCCAGCAGCTTCCGGACTAGCGGGAGAAACTACAATGAGCAGTTCTTC.

Only one count was recorded for this clone. This rearrangement joins TRBV7-9 to TRBJ2-1, with 16 nucleotides matching TRBD2. Germline-derived CDR1 and CDR2 are SEHNR and FQNEAQ (reference sequence). There are 16 residues in the CDR3. Germline trimming cut 5 bases from V and 6 bases from J; bases unmatched to any gene: 4. The CDR3 region is CASSGTSGRAPNEQFF. The DNA of the CDR3 is TGTGCCAGCAGCGGGACTAGCGGGAGGGCCCCCAATGAGCAGTTCTTC.

V usage is TRBV7-3 and J usage is TRBJ1-2, with 9 bases lining up with TRBD1. Germline values: CDR1 SGHTA, CDR2 FQGTGA. V lost 6 bases to trimming and J lost 4 bases; unmatched junction nucleotides: 6. The length of the CDR3 is 14 residues. Here the CDR3 reads CASSPTGGGYGYTF. CDR3 nucleotide sequence: TGTGCCAGCAGTCCAACAGGGGGCGGCTATGGCTACACCTTC.

The V call is TRBV5-1, the J call TRBJ2-3; D might be TRBD2 (6 bases). With 0 bases removed from V and 5 bases from J, the gap between germline ends came to 16 bases. Germline V CDR1 and CDR2: SGHRS, YFSETQ. The CDR3 runs to 16 residues. CDR3 amino acids: CASSLGPGSTGDTQYF. The CDR3 coding sequence is TGCGCCAGCAGCTTGGGGCCCGGGAGCACTGGAGATACGCAGTATTTT. Full variable domain (rest looked up from reference TRBV5-1 and TRBJ2-3): KAGVTQTPRYLIKTRGQQVTLSCSPISGHRSVSWYQQTPGQGLQFLFEYFSETQRNKGNFPGRFSGRQFSNSRSEMNVSTLELGDSALYLCASSLGPGSTGDTQYFGPGTRLTVL.

The chain uses TRBV18 and TRBJ2-6; TRBD2 is a possible D gene (6 bases). Germline V gene lookup returns CDR1 KGHSH and CDR2 LQKENI. V lost 3 bases, J lost 2 bases, and 8 bases lay in between. This CDR3 contains 15 residues. The chain's CDR3 is CASSPSGPGANVLTF. Here the CDR3 DNA reads TGTGCCAGCTCACCGAGCGGGCCTGGGGCCAACGTCCTGACTTTC. Full variable domain (outside the CDR3, taken from reference TRBV18 and TRBJ2-6): NAGVMQNPRHLVRRRGQEARLRCSPMKGHSHVYWYRQLPEEGLKFMVYLQKENIIDESGMPKERFSAEFPKEGPSILRIQQVVRGDSAAYFCASSPSGPGANVLTFGAGSRLTVL.

In its sample, this clone was seen once. This chain links TRBV6-2 or TRBV6-3 with TRBJ1-5; a possible D gene is TRBD1 (5 bases). Trimming pared 5 bases from V and 6 bases from J, leaving 20 bases between. From germline, CDR1 is MNHEY and CDR2 SVGEGT. The CDR3 spans 16 residues. The CDR3 spells CASSTNLQGTGQPQHF. CDR3 sequence (DNA): TGTGCCAGCAGTACCAACCTCCAGGGAACAGGTCAGCCCCAGCATTTT.

This clone showed up just a few times. The chain carries TRBV25-1 and TRBJ2-5; D remains unclear. With 6 bases removed from V and 3 bases from J, the gap between germline ends came to 8 bases. This CDR3 is 12 amino acids long. CDR1 MGHDK and CDR2 SYGVNS come from the germline V gene. This CDR3 is CASSGSEETQYF. The CDR3 region has the DNA TGTGCCAGCAGCGGGTCAGAAGAGACCCAGTACTTC. Filled out from reference TRBV25-1 and TRBJ2-5, the complete variable domain reads EADIYQTPRYLVIGTGKKITLECSQTMGHDKMYWYQQDPGMELHLIHYSYGVNSTEKGDLSSESTVSRIRTEHFPLTLESARPSHTSQYLCASSGSEETQYFGPGTRLLVL.

This chain joins TRBV29-1 and TRBJ2-7; TRBD2 agrees at 8 bases. The CDR3 length is 14 residues. Germline V gene lookup returns CDR1 SQVTM and CDR2 ANQGSEA. The trim removed 4 bases at V and 4 bases at J, leaving 9 bases unmatched. CDR3: CSVVIAGKQYEQYF. The CDR3 coding sequence is TGCAGCGTTGTAATAGCGGGAAAGCAATACGAGCAGTACTTC.

This clone appeared once. The rearrangement links TRBV27 to TRBJ1-5; D is unresolved. Trimming removed 6 bases at V and 2 bases at J, with 8 bases between. Germline lookup yields CDR1 MNHEY and CDR2 SMNVEV (reference sequence). The CDR3 is 13 residues long. CDR3 bases: TGTGCCAGCAGCCCTTCAGGCAATCAGCCCCAGCATTTT. This sequence encodes CASSPSGNQPQHF.

The V gene is TRBV5-1, the J gene TRBJ2-7; the D gene is possibly TRBD1 (6 bases). Germline-derived CDR1 and CDR2 are SGHRS and YFSETQ. The CDR3 runs 12 residues. The V end was cut by 5 bases, the J end by 2 bases, with 8 bases between. In DNA, the CDR3 is TGCGCCAGCAGACAGGGCACCTACGAGCAGTACTTC. Protein: CASRQGTYEQYF.

This chain links TRBV30 with TRBJ1-2; the D is unclear. Deletions cut 5 bases from V and 4 bases from J, with 17 bases between. The CDR3 has 14 amino acids. Per the germline V gene, CDR1 is GTSNPN and CDR2 is SVGIG (reference sequence). The CDR3 nucleotides read TGTGCCTGGGCCCGTGGGAGGGAAGGCTATGGCTACACCTTC. Translation: CAWARGREGYGYTF.

The V call is TRBV5-1, the J call TRBJ1-2, with a weak D call TRBD1 (5 bases). V lost 5 bases and J 4 bases, leaving 12 bases between the germline ends. This CDR3 is 13 amino acids long. CDR1 is SGHRS, CDR2 YFSETQ, per germline. The CDR3 loop reads CASSLDRLYGYTF. In nucleotides, the CDR3 is TGCGCCAGCAGTCTTGACAGACTCTATGGCTACACCTTC.

The chain employs TRBV3-1 (or the pseudogene TRBV3-2) and TRBJ1-6; a possible D gene is TRBD1 (5 bases). Germline V gene lookup returns CDR1 LGHDT and CDR2 YNNKEL (reference sequence). The length of the CDR3 is 15 residues. V was shortened by 0 bases and J by 8 bases, with 11 bases between the two germline ends. CDR3 DNA: TGTGCCAGCAGCCAAGATTATGACAGCTATTCACCCCTCCACTTT. Its protein is CASSQDYDSYSPLHF.